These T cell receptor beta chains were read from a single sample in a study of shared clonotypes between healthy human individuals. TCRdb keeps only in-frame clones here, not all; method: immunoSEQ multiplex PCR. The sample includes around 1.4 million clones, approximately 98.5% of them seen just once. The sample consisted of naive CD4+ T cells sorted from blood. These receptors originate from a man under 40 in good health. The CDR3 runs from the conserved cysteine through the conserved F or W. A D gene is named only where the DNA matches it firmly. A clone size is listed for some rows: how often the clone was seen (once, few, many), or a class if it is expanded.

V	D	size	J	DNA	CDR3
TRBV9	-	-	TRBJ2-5	TGTGCCAGCAGCGTAGGGCCCGGAGCCATGCCACAAGAGACCCAGTACTTC	CASSVGPGAMPQETQYF
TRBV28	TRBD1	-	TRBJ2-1	TGTGCCAGCAGTTTCCCTACAGGGGTCGGCTCTCTCCCAAAGCAGTTCTTC	CASSFPTGVGSLPKQFF
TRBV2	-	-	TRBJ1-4	TGTGCCAGCAGTGAACTCGGTTACGAGGCTGAAAAACTGTTTTTT	CASSELGYEAEKLFF
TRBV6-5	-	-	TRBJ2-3	TGTGCCAGCAGTGCCTCTTCAGATACGCAGTATTTT	CASSASSDTQYF
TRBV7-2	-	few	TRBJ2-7	TGTGCCAGCAGCAACTCCTACGAGCAGTACTTC	CASSNSYEQYF
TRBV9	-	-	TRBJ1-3	TGTGCCAGCAGCCCGGGTTGGAGCTCTGGAAACACCATATATTTT	CASSPGWSSGNTIYF
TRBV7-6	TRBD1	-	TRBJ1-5	TGTGCCAGCAGCAAACGTCCGGGACAGGGGACCTCCAATCAGCCCCAGCATTTT	CASSKRPGQGTSNQPQHF
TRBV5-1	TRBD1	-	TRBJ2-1	TGCGCCAGCAGGCTGGACAGGGCTGGGAATGAGCAGTTCTTC	CASRLDRAGNEQFF
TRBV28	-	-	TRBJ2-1	TGTGCCAGCAGTTTATTAAGCAAGGAGCAGTTCTTC	CASSLLSKEQFF
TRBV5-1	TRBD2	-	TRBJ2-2	TGCGCCAGCAGCTTGCCCAGCGGGGATAACACCGGGGAGCTGTTTTTT	CASSLPSGDNTGELFF
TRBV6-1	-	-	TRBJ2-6	TGTGCCATCAGTGAGTCCCACCAGGGTGGTGGGGCCAACGTCCTGACTTTC	CAISESHQGGGANVLTF
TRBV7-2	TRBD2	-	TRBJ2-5	TGTGCCAGCAGCCCCCGGACTAGCGGGGCCCGGGAGACCCAGTACTTC	CASSPRTSGARETQYF
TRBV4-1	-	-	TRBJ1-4	TGCGCCAGCAGCCAGTCCGGGACGGAAAAACTCCATGAAAAACTGTTTTTT	CASSQSGTEKLHEKLFF
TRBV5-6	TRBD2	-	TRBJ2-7	TGTGCCAGCAGCCCAGGACTAGCGGGAGTGTACGAGCAGTACTTC	CASSPGLAGVYEQYF
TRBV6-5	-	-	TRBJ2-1	TGTGCCAGCGCCCGACCGGTCCTCCCCAATGAGCAGTTCTTC	CASARPVLPNEQFF
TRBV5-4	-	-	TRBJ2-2	TGTGCCACCGTCAGTCTAGGGGAGCTGTTTTTT	CATVSLGELFF
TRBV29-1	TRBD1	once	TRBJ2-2	TGCAGCGTAAGGGGGGACAGGGTGAACACCGGGGAGCTGTTTTTT	CSVRGDRVNTGELFF
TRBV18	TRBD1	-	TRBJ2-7	TGTGCCAGCTCACCCGCGACAGGGAACTACGAGCAGTACTTC	CASSPATGNYEQYF
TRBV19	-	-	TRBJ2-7	TGTGCCAGTAGTATCGGGGCAGGGCTCTCCTACGAGCAGTACTTC	CASSIGAGLSYEQYF
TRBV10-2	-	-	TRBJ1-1	TGCGCCAGCAGTTACACTGCGAACACTGAAGCTTTCTTT	CASSYTANTEAFF
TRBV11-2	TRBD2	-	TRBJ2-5	TGTGCCAGCAGCCGCACACCCGGGAGGGCCGGGGGAGAGACCCAGTACTTC	CASSRTPGRAGGETQYF
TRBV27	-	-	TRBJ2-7	TGTGCCAGAAAGCCCCTAAGACGGGAATACTTC	CARKPLRREYF
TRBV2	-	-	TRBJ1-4	TGTGCCAGCCTAAGGGGATGGGATGAAAAACTGTTTTTT	CASLRGWDEKLFF
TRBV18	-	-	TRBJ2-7	TGTGCCAGCTCGGGGGGTACTAGCTACGAGCAGTACTTC	CASSGGTSYEQYF
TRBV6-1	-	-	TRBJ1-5	TGTGCCAGCAGTGAACTGAGAAATCAGCCCCAGCATTTT	CASSELRNQPQHF
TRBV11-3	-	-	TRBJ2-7	TGTGCCAGCAGCTCCGGATGGGCCGCTGATGATCAGTACTTC	CASSSGWAADDQYF
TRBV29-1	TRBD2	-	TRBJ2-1	TGCAGCGTTACACTCGGACTAGCGGGAGTCTTCCCCTACAATGAGCAGTTCTTC	CSVTLGLAGVFPYNEQFF
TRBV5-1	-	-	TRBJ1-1	TGCGCCAGCAGCTTGGCTCAGGGGAAGAACACTGAAGCTTTCTTT	CASSLAQGKNTEAFF
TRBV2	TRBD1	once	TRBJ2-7	TGTGCCAGCGAGAAGGGGCAGGGGGCAGCCGAGCAGTACTTC	CASEKGQGAAEQYF
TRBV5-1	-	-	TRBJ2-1	TGCGCCAGCAGCACCCCGGGACGGGGGCAGTTCTTC	CASSTPGRGQFF
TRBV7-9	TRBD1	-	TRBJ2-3	TGTGCCAGCAGCCAGGGGGACCCTAGCACAGATACGCAGTATTTT	CASSQGDPSTDTQYF
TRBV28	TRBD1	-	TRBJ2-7	TGTGCCAGCAGTTCACAGGGGTTGTCCTACGAGCAGTACTTC	CASSSQGLSYEQYF
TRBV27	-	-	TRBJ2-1	TGTGCCAGCAGTTTAAGGGGGGGTGGGGCGAGCTCCTACAATGAGCAGTTCTTC	CASSLRGGGASSYNEQFF
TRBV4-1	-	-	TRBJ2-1	TGCGCCAGCAGCCACCCCCCGGACACGAGCTCCTACAATGAGCAGTTCTTC	CASSHPPDTSSYNEQFF
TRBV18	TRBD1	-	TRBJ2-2	TGTGCCAGCTCACCCCGCGGTCAGGGGGTCAGGACCGGGGAGCTGTTTTTT	CASSPRGQGVRTGELFF
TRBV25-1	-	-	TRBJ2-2	TGTGCCAGCAGTGGTTTCGATCTAGCAGGGTTCGGGGAGCTGTTTTTT	CASSGFDLAGFGELFF
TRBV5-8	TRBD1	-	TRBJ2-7	TGTGCCAGCCGCCGGACAGGGACCTACGAGCAGTACTTC	CASRRTGTYEQYF
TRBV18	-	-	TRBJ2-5	TGTGCCAGCTCACCAAAATGGGCAACAGCCCAAGAGACCCAGTACTTC	CASSPKWATAQETQYF
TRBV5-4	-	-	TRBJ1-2	TGTGCCAGCAGCTTGGCGGACATCTATGGCTACACCTTC	CASSLADIYGYTF
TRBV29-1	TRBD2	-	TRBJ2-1	TGCAGCGGCGGACTAGCGCAATACAATGAGCAGTTCTTC	CSGGLAQYNEQFF
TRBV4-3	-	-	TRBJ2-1	TGCGCCAGCAGCCAAGACTACGCCCGCACCACCAATGAGCAGTTCTTC	CASSQDYARTTNEQFF
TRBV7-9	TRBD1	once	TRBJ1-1	TGTGCCAGCAGCTTGGCCACAGGGGGCTCTGAAGCTTTCTTT	CASSLATGGSEAFF
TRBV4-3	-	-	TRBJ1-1	TGCGCCAGCAGCCAAGGGTTATTGAACACTGAAGCTTTCTTT	CASSQGLLNTEAFF
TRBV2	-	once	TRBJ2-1	TGTGCCAGCAGTGGGCTGGGGTTTACCAATGAGCAGTTCTTC	CASSGLGFTNEQFF
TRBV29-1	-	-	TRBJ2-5	TGCAGCGTTTACTCGGCAGGGGCTCTGTTTGGGGAGACCCAGTACTTC	CSVYSAGALFGETQYF